What follows describes a single T cell receptor (beta chain). Its binding antigen is unknown. Qualities for individual bases were not recorded, and no much larger clone is one base off. For sex, age, current smoking status and body mass index, every depressed patient had a pairwise-matched non-depressed control. European descent was reported for all participants. Controls had no mood disorder either currently or in their lifetime and had a Quick Inventory of Depressive Symptoms-Self Report score of 5 or lower. All participants were excluded for major medical conditions, Axis I/II comorbidities, regular medication or illicit drug use, or drinking over 100 g alcohol weekly. From each participant, about 30 ml of peripheral blood was collected into EDTA tubes. CD4+ T cells were purified from thawed PBMCs by magnetic negative selection with the BD IMag Human CD4 T Lymphocyte Enrichment Set. Flow cytometry confirmed that the CD4+ enrichment method typically gave 85% to 95% purity. TCRbeta sequencing was performed on a subgroup of roughly five case-control pairs selected blind to chemokine receptor expression and flow-cytometric repertoire skewing results. All blood samples were collected in the morning at 8:00 a.m., and PBMCs were isolated by Ficoll-Hypaque gradient centrifugation. Until being assayed, PBMCs were kept in liquid nitrogen after cryopreservation by gradual cooling to -80 degrees C.

The Qiagen DNeasy Blood and Tissue Kit was used to extract total genomic DNA from the purified CD4+ T cells. Amplification and sequencing of the TCRbeta CDR3 region, as defined according to IMGT, were carried out with immunoSEQ immunosequencing protocols. As for the original processing: Preprocessing of raw sequence data for PCR and sequencing error correction was performed by the immunoSEQ service. The sequence data were loaded into the immunoSEQ Analyzer and then analyzed further using VDJtools v1.0.7. Patient-control differences were tested with the paired Wilcoxon signed-rank test. TCRdb took over this immuneACCESS table, retaining in-frame rearrangements with V and J assigned. Such tables are incomplete; in checked studies, under half of the missing clones stem from an unresolved V gene, and the remainder is unexplained. That table gives V, J and clone size, and the DNA gave D and trimming. Within this sample are 20,000 to 25,000 clones, with around 92% of them counted one time only. Together, the top ten hold around 0.45% of the sample.

The data derive from a study of untreated major depressive disorder listed by TCRdb under 2018. Regarding the study in general: In this cross-sectional case-control comparison, antidepressant-free major depressive disorder patients and individually matched non-depressed controls were compared on T cell phenotype and TCR repertoire. Sequencing followed up flow-cytometry Vbeta 5.1, Vbeta 11 and Vbeta 22 usage differences observed in the whole cohort. General conclusions and limits of the study: Because of the strict matching and exclusion criteria, the study sample was comparatively small, which limits how generalizable the findings are. The sequencing comparisons used one-tailed planned tests on only three preselected Vbeta families. In every sequenced subject, all of the top five TRBV05-01 clones were private clones. In the sequencing data, TRBV25-01 and TRBV02-01 usage matched the flow-cytometry pattern without reaching statistical significance. Higher TRBV05-01 (Vbeta 5.1) usage among CD4+ T cells of depressed patients compared with controls was confirmed by sequencing, with p = 0.040 in a one-tailed test.

From the germline V gene, CDR1 is LGHNA and CDR2 is YSLEER. The CDR3 contains 14 residues, cysteine and phenylalanine counted. Here the CDR3 DNA is all that survives: 42 bases in frame from base 1. V and J lose 0 bases and 5 bases, and a span of 10 bases separates them. The specimen was CD4+ T cells from PBMCs. This receptor was obtained from a woman aged 35 to 49 in good health. Rearrangement joined TRBV4-3 to TRBJ2-5; the D gene remains uncertain. The CDR3 region: CASSQDLIGETQYF. The sequenced DNA: TGCGCCAGCAGCCAAGACTTGATTGGGGAGACCCAGTACTTC.